A single sample is the source of the 11 T cell receptor beta chains below, sequenced in a study of CD8+ T cells in alopecia areata (dated by TCRdb to the late 2010s). The library relied on the immunoSEQ multiplex PCR assay. RNA was extracted from all samples and reverse transcribed into cDNA as template for TCR sequencing. In its TCRdb copy, this immuneACCESS table keeps in-frame sequences only and misses some clones. Where compared with another copy, unresolved V genes explain less than half of these, and the others have no known cause. The sample comprises about 300,000 clones, and every one was counted more than once. 1.2% of the sample is taken by the ten largest. Cells from mouse cutaneous lymph nodes were pooled, stained for CD4, CD8alpha, NKG2D, NKG2ACE and other markers, and then sorted on a BD Influx. Sequences were obtained from CD4+ T cells sorted from a lymph node. The receptors here all came from a C3H/HeJ mouse with alopecia areata. Regarding MHC type, mice of this strain are H2-k.

As for this clone: The listed genes are named as in mouse. The read ends 4 residues shy of where the CDR3 ends; the end is completed using the germline J gene. The chain is built from TRBV4 and TRBJ2-1; the match to TRBD2 covers 8 bases. The V gene's germline CDR1 is LGHDT and CDR2 YNNKQL (reference sequence). This CDR3 region has 14 residues. Trimming cost V 4 bases and J 5 bases; bases outside gene matches: 4. The CDR3 spells CASSWGGADAEQFF. The sequenced CDR3 bases are TGTGCCAGCAGCTGGGGGGGGGCGGATGCT.

This clone was detected only a few times. The listed genes are named as in mouse. The sequenced fragment ends 4 residues before the CDR3 boundary, so the rest is inferred from the germline J gene. The chain employs TRBV19 and TRBJ2-2; 8 positions agree with TRBD1. Per the germline V gene, CDR1 is FNHDT and CDR2 is SITEND (reference sequence). CDR3 length: 13 residues. J gave up 2 bases and V 8 bases, and 2 bases lay outside the gene matches. The CDR3 spells CARRDRNTGQLYF. The DNA read from the CDR3 is TGTGCCAGAAGGGACAGGAACACCGGG.

To note about this clone: Each gene name is a mouse one. The CDR3 goes on 4 residues after the read ends, and that part is filled in from the germline J gene. The chain joins TRBV19 to TRBJ1-1; 7 positions match TRBD1. The ends lost 4 bases at V and 1 base at J; junction bases unmatched: 1. The CDR3 runs 13 residues. Germline V gene data show CDR1 as FNHDT and CDR2 as SITEND (reference sequence). The covered CDR3 bases are TGTGCCAGCAGTCCAGGGGGGAACACA. Its translation is CASSPGGNT. The entire CDR3 sequence reads CASSPGGNTEVFF.

Regarding this clone: Genes and germline are mouse. The DNA read from the CDR3 is TGTGCCAGCAGTGATACCGGGCAGGGGAATTCCTATAATTCGCCC. It is translated as CASSDTGQGNSYNSP. The full CDR3 protein reads CASSDTGQGNSYNSPLYF. The chain links TRBV13-1 to TRBJ1-6; D perhaps matches TRBD1 (6 bases). The read ends 3 residues before the CDR3 terminus; that terminus is restored from the germline J gene. TRBJ1-6 is treated as an ORF (open reading frame) with a function not yet certain. The germline gives CDR1 NSHNY, CDR2 SYGAGN. V was cut by 1 base and J by 0 bases, with 14 bases left in between. The CDR3 spans 18 residues.

This clone came up a few times. Mouse names are used for the genes. The DNA ends 4 residues before the CDR3 does, and the rest of the CDR3 is filled in from the germline J gene. Other DNA variants within this sample encode the same CDR3. The chain is built from TRBV19 and TRBJ2-2; perhaps TRBD1 as D (5 bases). This CDR3 contains 14 residues. Germline V gene sequence: CDR1 FNHDT, CDR2 SITEND (reference sequence). V was clipped by 4 bases and J by 0 bases, with 7 bases between them. The covered CDR3 bases are TGTGCCAGCAGTCGACAGACAAACACCGGG. Encoded protein: CASSRQTNTG. The entire CDR3 protein reads CASSRQTNTGQLYF.

This clone was counted a few times. Gene and germline names: mouse. The read terminates 4 residues before the CDR3 end, so the remaining end is supplied by the germline J gene. The chain couples TRBV19 to TRBJ2-7; D possibly corresponds to TRBD2 (5 bases). CDR1 and CDR2 from the germline V gene are FNHDT and SITEND (reference sequence). With 4 bases removed from V and 3 bases from J, the gap between germline ends came to 8 bases. The CDR3 has 12 amino acids. The CDR3 is CASSGLFYEQYF. Incomplete CDR3 DNA: TGTGCCAGCAGTGGACTTTTCTAT.

Regarding this clone: Gene names and germline refer to mouse. The read is 4 residues too short to cover the CDR3 end, so that end is filled in from the germline J gene. The chain uses TRBV13-1 and TRBJ2-5, with 14 bases matching TRBD2. Germline-derived CDR1 and CDR2 are NSHNY and SYGAGN. CDR3 size: 16 residues. Here the CDR3 reads CASSTGTGGAGDTQYF. The part of the CDR3 DNA that was read is TGTGCCAGCAGTACCGGGACTGGGGGGGCTGGTGAC.

About this clone: All gene names here are mouse names. The CDR3 end falls 4 residues outside the read, so it is completed with the germline J gene. The rearrangement joins TRBV1 to TRBJ2-2, with 7 positions matching TRBD2. J lost 6 bases, V lost 1 base, and 2 bases had no gene match. This CDR3 contains 14 residues. Germline loops: CDR1 NSQYPW, CDR2 LRSPGD (reference sequence). CDR3 amino acids: CTCSAGGGSGQLYF. CDR3 DNA, as far as it was read: TGCACCTGCAGTGCAGGGGGGGGGTCCGGG.

A few counts support this clone. Gene and germline names: mouse. Coverage ceases 4 residues before the CDR3 finishes, and the germline J gene fills in the end. The chain carries TRBV3 and TRBJ2-5; 9 bases align to TRBD2. This CDR3 is 15 amino acids long. Germline-derived CDR1 and CDR2 are SNHLY and FYNGKV (reference sequence). The junction had 1 base not matched to a gene; V was cut back by 1 base and J by 2 bases. The CDR3 sequence is CASSLDGGAQDTQYF. The sequenced part of the CDR3 DNA is TGTGCCAGCAGCTTAGATGGGGGGGCCCAAGAC.

This clone was picked up a small number of times. Genes here carry mouse names. The sample holds other DNA sequences that translate to the same CDR3. The CDR3 loop is CASSLSGGGSDYTF. The covered CDR3 bases are TGTGCCAGCTCTCTTTCAGGGGGCGGCTCC. J is TRBJ1-2 and V is TRBV12-1; the match to TRBD1 covers 8 bases. The read comes to an end 4 residues before the CDR3 does, leaving the germline J gene to fill in the end. Trimming took 1 base from V and 4 from J; bases not matched to a gene: 4. Germline CDR1 is SGHSN and CDR2 is HYEKVE. This CDR3 is 14 amino acids long.

This clone showed up just a few times. Gene labels here are mouse ones. The read ends 4 residues early relative to the CDR3; the germline J gene fills the gap. This sequence joins TRBV1 and TRBJ1-1; D possibly corresponds to TRBD1 (6 bases). V shed 1 base and J shed 0 bases, with 9 bases lying between them. CDR1 and CDR2 from the germline V gene are NSQYPW and LRSPGD (reference sequence). The CDR3 length is 15 residues. Partial CDR3 DNA: TGCACCTGCAGTGCAGGGGGACAAACAAACACA. Translating it yields CTCSAGGQTNT. The entire CDR3 protein reads CTCSAGGQTNTEVFF.